This paragraph reports one T cell receptor (beta chain). Germline V gene sequence: CDR1 LNHDA, CDR2 SQIVND (reference sequence). The ends were cut back, 5 bases at V and 9 bases at J, with 20 bases in the middle. The CDR3 has 15 amino acids. This sample stems from a study of CD8 T cells in Susac syndrome. Random hexamers primed reverse transcription of about 0.45 to 1 ug RNA. TCRdb redid the calling of the immunoSEQ multiplex PCR reads with MiXCR, one entry per CDR3 protein. The data show some 96,000 distinct CDR3 sequences, over 90% seen once. Material: CD4+ T cells from PBMCs. This chain links TRBV19 with TRBJ2-1; D is uncertain. The clonotype comes from a human donor with Susac syndrome. The CDR3, as DNA: TGTGCCAGTAGTCTTTGGGATCAACCCAGGAGTGAGCAGTTCTTC. Translated, it gives CASSLWDQPRSEQFF.